These T cell receptor beta chains were read from a single sample in a study of metastatic and nonmetastatic thyroid tumors. TCRdb re-called clones via MiXCR from the PCR reads. The profile shows 5,500 to 9,000 clones, around a fifth of them singletons. The sample taken for sequencing was adjacent normal tissue. The receptors were gathered from a female donor with papillary thyroid cancer or a benign thyroid nodule (not recorded which). Some clones in this sample may be carry-over from other donors' samples. Both conserved end residues are part of each CDR3. A D gene is named only where the DNA matches it firmly. Only some rows state a clone size, as once, few, many or a class for expanded clones.

TRBV5-1	many	TRBJ2-5	TRBD1	CASSSGQTQETQYF	TGCGCCAGCAGCTCGGGACAGACCCAAGAGACCCAGTACTTC
TRBV20-1	medium-sized	TRBJ1-1	TRBD1	CSARTGSGTEAFF	TGCAGTGCACGGACAGGGTCGGGAACTGAAGCTTTCTTT
TRBV20-1	many	TRBJ2-3	-	CSARPSTDTQYF	TGCAGTGCTAGACCTAGCACAGATACGCAGTATTTT
TRBV7-2	-	TRBJ1-4	TRBD1	CASSPVGTGDEKLFF	TGTGCCAGCAGCCCAGTCGGGACAGGGGATGAAAAACTGTTTTTT
TRBV30	many	TRBJ2-5	-	CAWRMLGPTETQYF	TGTGCCTGGAGAATGTTGGGACCTACGGAGACCCAGTACTTC
TRBV11-3	-	TRBJ1-6	-	CASSLDRDSPLHF	TGTGCCAGCAGCTTAGATCGTGACTCACCCCTCCACTTT
TRBV7-8	-	TRBJ2-6	-	CASSPWSMTGANVLTF	TGTGCCAGCAGTCCCTGGAGTATGACTGGGGCCAACGTCCTGACTTTC
TRBV20-1	few	TRBJ1-2	-	CSASREASYGYTF	TGCAGTGCTAGTAGGGAGGCCAGCTATGGCTACACCTTC
TRBV28	medium-sized	TRBJ1-6	-	CASHLGGSSSKSLHF	TGTGCCAGTCACCTCGGGGGGTCCTCCAGCAAATCCCTCCACTTT
TRBV20-1	medium-sized	TRBJ2-2	TRBD2	CSARDTSGGFGYTGELFF	TGCAGTGCTAGAGATACTAGCGGGGGGTTCGGGTACACCGGGGAGCTGTTTTTT
TRBV7-2	medium-sized	TRBJ2-7	-	CASSSGAGQQYF	TGTGCCAGCAGCTCGGGGGCGGGGCAGCAGTACTTC
TRBV20-1	medium-sized	TRBJ1-4	-	CSAARGAPNEKLFF	TGCAGTGCCGCCAGAGGGGCCCCTAATGAAAAACTGTTTTTT
TRBV3-1	medium-sized	TRBJ2-7	TRBD2	CASTPSGTYEQYF	TGTGCCAGCACCCCTAGCGGCACCTACGAGCAGTACTTC
TRBV3-1	medium-sized	TRBJ1-2	TRBD1	CASSQRDSLYGYTF	TGTGCCAGCAGCCAACGGGACAGCCTCTATGGCTACACCTTC
TRBV19	-	TRBJ1-5	TRBD1	CASSQGVEQPQRF	TGTGCCAGTAGTCAGGGGGTGGAACAGCCCCAGCGTTTT
TRBV27	medium-sized	TRBJ2-4	TRBD1	CASSPGQGRAKNIQYF	TGTGCCAGCAGTCCAGGACAGGGTAGGGCCAAAAACATTCAGTACTTC
TRBV19	-	TRBJ1-2	-	CASSTPSGPRQGYTF	TGTGCCAGTAGTACCCCCTCGGGACCCCGACAGGGCTACACCTTC
TRBV4-1	medium-sized	TRBJ1-3	TRBD1	CASSQAGTGEPGNTIYF	TGCGCCAGCAGCCAAGCCGGGACAGGGGAACCTGGAAACACCATATATTTT
TRBV7-3	-	TRBJ2-7	-	CASSLGPGPAYEQYF	TGTGCCAGCAGCTTGGGACCGGGTCCTGCCTACGAGCAGTACTTC
TRBV28	medium-sized	TRBJ2-7	-	CASRPGRDYEQYF	TGTGCCAGCAGACCAGGACGGGATTACGAGCAGTACTTC
TRBV28	-	TRBJ1-3	TRBD1	CASSYRGAGGNTIYF	TGTGCCAGCAGTTACAGGGGCGCCGGGGGAAACACCATATATTTT
TRBV19	many	TRBJ1-5	-	CASSIRTGRNQPQHF	TGTGCCAGTAGTATACGAACAGGGAGGAATCAGCCCCAGCATTTT
TRBV20-1	-	TRBJ2-7	TRBD1	CTVEGQVGEQYF	TGCACCGTAGAGGGACAGGTTGGCGAGCAGTACTTC
TRBV6-1	many	TRBJ1-2	-	CASSRQTGHYGYTF	TGTGCCAGCAGTCGCCAGACAGGCCACTATGGCTACACCTTC
TRBV27	medium-sized	TRBJ2-7	-	CASSLKGDSYEQYF	TGTGCCAGCAGTTTGAAGGGGGACTCCTACGAGCAGTACTTC
TRBV3-1	medium-sized	TRBJ2-3	TRBD2	CASSQDGTRADTQYF	TGTGCCAGCAGCCAAGACGGGACTAGGGCAGATACGCAGTATTTT
TRBV20-1	medium-sized	TRBJ2-1	TRBD2	CSARGTSGSEQFF	TGCAGTGCTAGAGGGACTAGCGGGAGTGAGCAGTTCTTC
TRBV6-1	medium-sized	TRBJ2-7	TRBD1	CASSKDRGITYEQYF	TGTGCCAGCAGTAAGGACAGGGGAATAACCTACGAGCAGTACTTC
TRBV6-1	medium-sized	TRBJ1-5	TRBD1	CASRGGTVINQPQHF	TGTGCCAGCAGGGGGGGGACAGTCATTAATCAGCCCCAGCATTTT
TRBV29-1	many	TRBJ1-2	-	CSVEAFGGDGYTF	TGCAGCGTTGAGGCATTTGGCGGAGATGGCTACACCTTC
TRBV5-6	many	TRBJ1-1	-	CASSLRYLFPEAFF	TGTGCCAGCAGCTTGAGGTACCTGTTCCCTGAAGCTTTCTTT
TRBV3-1	once	TRBJ2-7	-	CASSQGYYEQYF	TGTGCCAGCAGCCAAGGGTACTACGAGCAGTACTTC
TRBV28	medium-sized	TRBJ2-7	TRBD1	CASRDRGDYEQYF	TGTGCCAGCAGGGACAGGGGTGACTACGAGCAGTACTTC
TRBV7-9	once	TRBJ2-5	-	CASSFGGAGETHYF	TGTGCCAGCAGCTTTGGGGGGGCTGGAGAGACCCATTACTTC
TRBV5-1	medium-sized	TRBJ2-7	-	CASSPLESREQYF	TGCGCCAGCAGCCCCCTGGAGTCTCGCGAGCAGTACTTC
TRBV20-1	many	TRBJ2-7	TRBD1	CSASGTGSKEQYF	TGCAGTGCCAGCGGGACAGGGTCTAAGGAGCAGTACTTC
TRBV19	once	TRBJ1-1	-	CANNKGYTEAFF	TGTGCCAATAACAAGGGATACACTGAAGCTTTCTTT
TRBV4-1	medium-sized	TRBJ2-3	TRBD2	CASSHPRLAGETDTQYF	TGCGCCAGCAGCCACCCCAGACTAGCGGGAGAGACAGATACGCAGTATTTT
TRBV5-1	medium-sized	TRBJ1-2	-	CASSLPGRDYGYTF	TGCGCCAGCAGCTTGCCGGGAAGAGACTATGGCTACACCTTC
TRBV5-1	medium-sized	TRBJ2-3	TRBD2	CASSRPLASGGVEDTQYF	TGCGCCAGCAGCCGGCCTTTGGCGAGCGGGGGGGTGGAAGATACGCAGTATTTT
TRBV19	medium-sized	TRBJ1-1	TRBD1	CASSILGTGVGDTEAFF	TGTGCCAGTAGTATCCTCGGGACAGGGGTTGGGGACACTGAAGCTTTCTTT
TRBV27	-	TRBJ1-2	-	CASSRVGGDYGYTF	TGTGCCAGCAGTCGTGTAGGGGGTGACTATGGCTACACCTTC
TRBV27	-	TRBJ2-7	-	CASSLSAARGGQYF	TGTGCCAGCAGTCTATCGGCAGCAAGGGGCGGGCAGTACTTC
TRBV2	medium-sized	TRBJ2-3	-	CASSVASTDTQYF	TGTGCCAGCAGTGTTGCTAGCACAGATACGCAGTATTTT
TRBV7-8	medium-sized	TRBJ2-7	-	CASSLAAGSYYEQYF	TGTGCCAGCAGCTTAGCGGCGGGCTCTTACTACGAGCAGTACTTC
TRBV20-1	-	TRBJ2-5	-	CSASDPGLETQYF	TGTAGTGCTAGTGACCCGGGGTTGGAGACCCAGTACTTC
TRBV30	-	TRBJ2-7	TRBD2	CAWSVSSGNEQYF	TGTGCCTGGAGTGTATCTAGCGGGAACGAGCAGTACTTC
TRBV11-2	-	TRBJ2-6	TRBD1	CASSPRTGTLRSGANVLTF	TGTGCCAGCAGCCCGCGGACAGGGACGCTAAGGTCTGGGGCCAACGTCCTGACTTTC
TRBV7-2	few	TRBJ2-1	-	CASIPQANEQFF	TGTGCCAGCATCCCTCAGGCCAATGAGCAGTTCTTC
TRBV6-2/TRBV6-3	-	TRBJ1-6	-	CASSYMHSPLHF	TGTGCCAGCAGTTACATGCATTCACCCCTCCACTTT
TRBV5-1	medium-sized	TRBJ2-1	TRBD2	CASSLLAGGYNEQFF	TGCGCCAGCAGCTTGCTAGCGGGGGGGTACAATGAGCAGTTCTTC